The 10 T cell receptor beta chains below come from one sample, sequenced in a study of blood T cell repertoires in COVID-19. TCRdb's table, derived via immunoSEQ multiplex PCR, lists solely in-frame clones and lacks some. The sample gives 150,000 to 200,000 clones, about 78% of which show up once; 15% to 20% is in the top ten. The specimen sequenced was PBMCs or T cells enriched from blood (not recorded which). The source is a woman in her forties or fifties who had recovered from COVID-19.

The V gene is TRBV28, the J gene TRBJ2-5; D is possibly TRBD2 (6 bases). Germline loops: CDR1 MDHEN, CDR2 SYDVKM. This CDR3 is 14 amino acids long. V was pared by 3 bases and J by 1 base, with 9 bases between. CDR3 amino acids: CASSLAGLQETQYF. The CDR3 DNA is TGTGCCAGCAGTTTGGCGGGACTCCAAGAGACCCAGTACTTC.

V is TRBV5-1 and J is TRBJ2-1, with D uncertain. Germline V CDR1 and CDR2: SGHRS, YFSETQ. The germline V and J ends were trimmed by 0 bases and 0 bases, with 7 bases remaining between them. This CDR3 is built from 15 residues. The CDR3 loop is CASSLAWSSYNEQFF. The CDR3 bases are TGCGCCAGCAGCTTGGCTTGGAGCTCCTACAATGAGCAGTTCTTC.

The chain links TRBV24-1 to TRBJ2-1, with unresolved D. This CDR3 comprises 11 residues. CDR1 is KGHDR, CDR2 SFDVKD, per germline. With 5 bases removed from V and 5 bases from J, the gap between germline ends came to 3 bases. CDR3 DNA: TGTGCCACCAGTGTCGACAATGAGCAGTTCTTC. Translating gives CATSVDNEQFF.

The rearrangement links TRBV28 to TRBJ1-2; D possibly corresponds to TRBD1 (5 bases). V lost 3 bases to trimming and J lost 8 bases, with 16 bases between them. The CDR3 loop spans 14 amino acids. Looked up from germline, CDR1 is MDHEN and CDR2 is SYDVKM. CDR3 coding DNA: TGTGCCAGCAGTTTGACAGAATTCCTATGGGGCTACACCTTC. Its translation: CASSLTEFLWGYTF.

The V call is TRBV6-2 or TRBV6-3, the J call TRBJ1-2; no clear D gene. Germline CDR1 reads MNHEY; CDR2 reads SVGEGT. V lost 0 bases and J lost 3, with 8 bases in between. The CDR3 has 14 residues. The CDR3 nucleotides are TGTGCCAGCAGTTACTCGCGGGGAGACTATGGCTACACCTTC. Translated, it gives CASSYSRGDYGYTF.

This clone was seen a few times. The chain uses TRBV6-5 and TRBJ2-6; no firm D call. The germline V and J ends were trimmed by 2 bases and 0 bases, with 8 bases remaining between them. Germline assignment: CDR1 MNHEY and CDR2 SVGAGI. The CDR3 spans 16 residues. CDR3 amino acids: CASSYGTTSGANVLTF. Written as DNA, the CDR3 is TGTGCCAGCAGTTACGGTACTACCTCTGGGGCCAACGTCCTGACTTTC.

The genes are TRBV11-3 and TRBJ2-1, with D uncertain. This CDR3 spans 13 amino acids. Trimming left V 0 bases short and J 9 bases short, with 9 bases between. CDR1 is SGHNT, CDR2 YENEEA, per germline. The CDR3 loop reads CASSLDRVSEQFF. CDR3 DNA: TGTGCCAGCAGCTTAGATCGAGTAAGTGAGCAGTTCTTC.

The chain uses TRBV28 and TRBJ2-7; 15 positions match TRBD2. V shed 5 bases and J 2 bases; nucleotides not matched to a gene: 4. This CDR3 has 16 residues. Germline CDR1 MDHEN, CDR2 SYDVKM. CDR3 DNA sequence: TGTGCCAGCAGTGCCGGACTAGCGGGAGGGGCCTACGAGCAGTACTTC. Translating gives CASSAGLAGGAYEQYF.

This chain's CDR3 is CASRTGVNTGELFF. In nucleotides, the CDR3 is TGTGCCAGCAGGACAGGGGTAAACACCGGGGAGCTGTTTTTT. J is TRBJ2-2 and V is TRBV28, with 8 bases lining up with TRBD1. Germline CDR1 reads MDHEN; CDR2 reads SYDVKM. This CDR3 is built from 14 residues. J gave up 2 bases and V 6 bases, and 2 bases lay outside the gene matches.

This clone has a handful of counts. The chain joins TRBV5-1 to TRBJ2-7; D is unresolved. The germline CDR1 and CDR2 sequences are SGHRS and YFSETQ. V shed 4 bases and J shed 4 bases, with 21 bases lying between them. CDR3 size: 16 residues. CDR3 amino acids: CASSGTNGNFGYEQYF. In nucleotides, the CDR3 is TGCGCCAGCAGCGGCACAAACGGAAATTTCGGGTACGAGCAGTACTTC. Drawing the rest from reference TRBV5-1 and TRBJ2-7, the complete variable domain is KAGVTQTPRYLIKTRGQQVTLSCSPISGHRSVSWYQQTPGQGLQFLFEYFSETQRNKGNFPGRFSGRQFSNSRSEMNVSTLELGDSALYLCASSGTNGNFGYEQYFGPGTRLTVT.